The clone carrying this TCR beta chain has more than one count but fewer than ten. The antigen remains unidentified. Other DNA sequences of this sample code for an identical CDR3. Clones were sequenced by immunoSEQ multiplex PCR, and TCRdb holds only the in-frame ones, with some missing. The table records tens of thousands of clones, around 90% of them present only once. The data derive from a study of OX40 agonist ivuxolimab in advanced cancers. Overall study: Those treated in dose escalation had hepatocellular carcinoma, melanoma, renal cell cancer or head and neck cancer. At approximately 80% male, the cohort had a mean age of 60 years, ranging from about 23 to 80.

General study findings and limits: Averaged across samples, CD8+ T cells carried more expanded clones than CD4+ did.

The TCR comes from an adult with an advanced solid tumor such as melanoma, head and neck, liver or kidney cancer. The specimen comprised CD4+ or CD8+ T cells sorted from blood, sampled in a trial of the OX40 agonist ivuxolimab.

CDR3 protein: CASSLAGAGNTIYF. CDR3 nucleotides: TGTGCCAGCAGTTTAGCAGGGGCAGGAAACACCATATATTTT. This sequence joins TRBV28 and TRBJ1-3; possibly TRBD1 for D (6 bases). This CDR3 is built from 14 residues. Looked up from germline, CDR1 is MDHEN and CDR2 is SYDVKM. Trimming took 2 bases from V and 4 from J, leaving 9 bases between them.